These T cell receptor beta chains were read from a single sample in a study of cytomegalovirus exposure and HLA in healthy donors. Sequencing was performed with immunoSEQ multiplex PCR; in TCRdb, only in-frame clones are kept and a portion is missing. The sample holds 170,000 or so clones. The sample taken for sequencing was PBMCs. The receptors here all came from a man aged 30 to 39 in good health and CMV-seronegative. The CDR3 runs from the conserved cysteine through the conserved F or W. The D gene is left open where the match is weak.

j_call	d_call	v_call	cdr3_nt	cdr3_aa
TRBJ1-1	NA	TRBV2	TGTGCCAGCCTGTCACCGGACAGTCCGAACACTGAAGCTTTCTTT	CASLSPDSPNTEAFF
TRBJ2-5	NA	TRBV7-9	TGTGCCAGCAGCCCCGCCCGCGGGATTCAAGAGACCCAGTACTTC	CASSPARGIQETQYF
TRBJ1-4	TRBD1	TRBV7-6	TGTGCCAGCAGCGCAAAACCGGGACAGGGTGAAAAACTGTTTTTT	CASSAKPGQGEKLFF
TRBJ1-2	NA	TRBV14	TGTGCCAGCAGCTTACAGATGGGGCATGGCTACACCTTC	CASSLQMGHGYTF
TRBJ2-3	TRBD2	TRBV28	TGTGCCAGCAGGACTAGCGGGAGGGCCACGTCAGATACGCAGTATTTT	CASRTSGRATSDTQYF
TRBJ1-2	NA	TRBV10-2	TGCGCCAGCAGTCTGGCCCTGCGCGCCGGGGGCTACACCTTC	CASSLALRAGGYTF
TRBJ2-2	TRBD1	TRBV19	TGTGCCAGTAGTGGGTACCCGGGACAGGGGACCGGGGAGCTGTTTTTT	CASSGYPGQGTGELFF
TRBJ2-7	NA	TRBV7-6	TGTGCCAGCAGCTTAGGGATAGCGGAGGGTTACGAGCAGTACTTC	CASSLGIAEGYEQYF
TRBJ1-4	NA	TRBV6-1	TGTGCCAGCAGTGAAGCTGGAGCAACTAATGAAAAACTGTTTTTT	CASSEAGATNEKLFF
TRBJ1-2	TRBD1	TRBV28	TGTGCCAGCAGCCGCACCGGGACAGGGGCTGGCTACACCTTC	CASSRTGTGAGYTF
TRBJ2-1	NA	TRBV9	TGTGCCAGCAGCGTTAGTGGACAAGTCAATGAGCAGTTCTTC	CASSVSGQVNEQFF
TRBJ2-6	TRBD1	TRBV19	TGTGCCAGTAGATTGACAGGGGCGGACTCTGGGGCCAACGTCCTGACTTTC	CASRLTGADSGANVLTF
TRBJ1-1	NA	TRBV9	TGTGCCAGCAGCCCCTGGGAGGGCTCTCTCACTGAAGCTTTCTTT	CASSPWEGSLTEAFF
TRBJ2-1	TRBD2	TRBV5-1	TGCGCCAGCAGCTTGGGACGGGGGGATGAGCAGTTCTTC	CASSLGRGDEQFF
TRBJ2-2	NA	TRBV5-1	TGCGCCAGCAGCTTACAGGGCGCGACCGGGGAGCTGTTTTTT	CASSLQGATGELFF
TRBJ2-2	NA	TRBV9	TGTGCCAGCAGCGTGAGGGATCGGGACACCGGGGAGCTGTTTTTT	CASSVRDRDTGELFF
TRBJ2-7	TRBD1	TRBV11-2	TGTGCCAGCAGCCCAAGGGACAGGGCGTTTTCCTACGAGCAGTACTTC	CASSPRDRAFSYEQYF
TRBJ1-1	NA	TRBV6-5	TGTGCCAGCAGTTACCGAAAAACAGGGAGGGCCACTGAAGCTTTCTTT	CASSYRKTGRATEAFF
TRBJ2-1	TRBD2	TRBV4-1	TGCGCCAGCAGCCAAGATATTTATATATGGCGGCGGGAGGATCACAATGAGCAGTTCTTC	CASSQDIYIWRREDHNEQFF
TRBJ2-3	TRBD1	TRBV27	TGTGCCAGCAGTTTCAAACACGCGACCATAGGACAGGGGGGTACAGATACGCAGTATTTT	CASSFKHATIGQGGTDTQYF
TRBJ2-7	TRBD1	TRBV5-4	TGTGCCAACCCCTTAACGGGACAGGGCACCTACGAGCAGTACTTC	CANPLTGQGTYEQYF
TRBJ2-7	TRBD1	TRBV19	TGTGCCAGTAGTAGAACAGGGGAACCCTACGAGCAGTACTTC	CASSRTGEPYEQYF
TRBJ2-7	TRBD1	TRBV7-2	TGTGCCAGCAGCCCCGGACAGGGCTACGAGCAGTACTTC	CASSPGQGYEQYF
TRBJ1-2	TRBD1	TRBV5-1	TGCGCCAGCACCTTCGTAACAGGGGGGGCTAACTATGGCTACACCTTC	CASTFVTGGANYGYTF
TRBJ2-2	TRBD2	TRBV19	TGTGCCAGCTCACTAGCGGTTCCCACCGGGGAGCTGTTTTTT	CASSLAVPTGELFF
TRBJ2-3	NA	TRBV18	TGTGCCAGCTCACCACCCCTATCGGATACGCAGTATTTT	CASSPPLSDTQYF
TRBJ2-7	TRBD1	TRBV15	TGTGCCACCAGCAGAGATAGACAGGGGGGCTACGAGCAGTACTTC	CATSRDRQGGYEQYF
TRBJ2-7	TRBD2	TRBV11-2	TGTGCCAGCACCTTCTCCCGCGGGAGTGTCTACGAGCAGTACTTC	CASTFSRGSVYEQYF
TRBJ2-3	TRBD2	TRBV28	TGTGCCAGTACCCGGGGGGGATCAGATACGCAGTATTTT	CASTRGGSDTQYF
TRBJ2-1	TRBD2	TRBV5-6	TGTGCCAGCAGCTCCGTCGGGACTAGCGACCCCTACAATGAGCAGTTCTTC	CASSSVGTSDPYNEQFF
TRBJ1-5	TRBD1	TRBV15	TGTGCCACCAGCAGAGATGACAGGGTTAGGGATCAGCCCCAGCATTTT	CATSRDDRVRDQPQHF
TRBJ2-7	NA	TRBV12-5	TGTGCTAGTGGTTTGGCACAGGGGCAGTACTTC	CASGLAQGQYF
TRBJ1-2	TRBD1	TRBV5-6	TGTGCCAGCACACCGGACAGGGTGGATGGCTACACCTTC	CASTPDRVDGYTF
TRBJ2-1	NA	TRBV11-2	TGTGCCAGCAGCTTCAGTGTAGGAGACAATGAGCAGTTCTTC	CASSFSVGDNEQFF
TRBJ2-6	NA	TRBV12-5	TGTGCTAGTGGTTTGGGGGTCCGATCGGGTGGGGCCAACGTCCTGACTTTC	CASGLGVRSGGANVLTF
TRBJ1-4	NA	TRBV7-2	TGTGCCAGCAGCCCAAATGGGGCCAGCTACGAAAAACTGTTTTTT	CASSPNGASYEKLFF
TRBJ2-3	NA	TRBV4-2	TGTGCCAGCAGCCAAGAGCCAGTGAGGCCCACAGATACGCAGTATTTT	CASSQEPVRPTDTQYF
TRBJ1-5	TRBD1	TRBV19	TGTGCCAGTAGTGCGACAGGGCACGGTCAGCCCCAGCATTTT	CASSATGHGQPQHF
TRBJ1-1	TRBD1	TRBV7-3	TGTGCCAGCAGCTTACCGCGGACAGGTCTTCCGAACACTGAAGCTTTCTTT	CASSLPRTGLPNTEAFF
TRBJ2-2	TRBD2	TRBV19	TGTGCCAGTAGAGAGGAGGGGAGGGTCACCGGGGAGCTGTTTTTT	CASREEGRVTGELFF
TRBJ2-1	TRBD2	TRBV28	TGTGCCAGCAGATTCCGAGTGGGACTAGCGGGGACAGGCACGTTCTTC	CASRFRVGLAGTGTFF
TRBJ2-1	TRBD2	TRBV19	TGTGCCAGTAAGCGGCGGGAGTTCGCCTACAATGAGCAGTTCTTC	CASKRREFAYNEQFF
TRBJ2-7	NA	TRBV10-1	TGCGCCAGCAGTGAATCCCCCGCCTACGAGCAGTACTTC	CASSESPAYEQYF
TRBJ1-5	NA	TRBV12-5	TGTGCTAGTGGTTTGGTTATAGGCGGTCAGCCCCAGCATTTT	CASGLVIGGQPQHF
TRBJ1-5	NA	TRBV28	TGTGCCAGCAGTTTAATCCGGGGAGGGGAGGGTCAGCCCCAGCATTTT	CASSLIRGGEGQPQHF
TRBJ2-7	TRBD1	TRBV6-1	TGTGCCAGCACGGACAGGGGGTCCAACGAGCAGTACTTC	CASTDRGSNEQYF
TRBJ2-5	NA	TRBV6-5	TGTGCCAGCAGTTACTCGATGGCAGGAGGAGAGACCCAGTACTTC	CASSYSMAGGETQYF
TRBJ1-2	TRBD1	TRBV28	TGTGCCAGCAGTTTAACCGGACAGGGGGCATTCGGGTATGGCTACACCTTC	CASSLTGQGAFGYGYTF
TRBJ2-7	TRBD1	TRBV5-8	TGTGCCAGCAGACCTCCGGGACAGGGGATTTCCTACGAGCAGTACTTC	CASRPPGQGISYEQYF
TRBJ2-7	NA	TRBV27	TGTGCCAGCAGTTCAATATCAACGGAAGGACTATGGTACGAGCAGTACTTC	CASSSISTEGLWYEQYF
TRBJ2-1	TRBD2	TRBV28	TGTGCCAGCAGTACCGAGGGGGGAACGGGAGGGACAATCGGGGCGTTCTTC	CASSTEGGTGGTIGAFF
TRBJ1-3	NA	TRBV7-3	TGTGCCAGCAGCTTAACGCGGGGCCCCGGAAACACCATATATTTT	CASSLTRGPGNTIYF
TRBJ1-1	NA	TRBV4-1	TGCGCCAGCAGCCAAGATTTCAGTTCGGACAGGAACACTGAAGCTTTCTTT	CASSQDFSSDRNTEAFF
TRBJ2-1	NA	TRBV2	TGTGCCAGCCTTCTTCAAAGCCGGACTCGCGATGAGCGGTTCTTC	CASLLQSRTRDERFF
TRBJ1-1	TRBD1	TRBV27	TGTGCCAGCAGTTTAGGGCAGGGGGCAGGGAACACTGAAGCTTTCTTT	CASSLGQGAGNTEAFF
TRBJ1-4	TRBD1	TRBV5-5	TGTGCCAGCAGAGCCGGGACAGGGGGTTTTGAAAAACTGTTTTTT	CASRAGTGGFEKLFF
TRBJ1-1	NA	TRBV18	TGTGCCAGCTCACCAGGTTTCTTAGGGGTAATCAACACTGAAGCTTTCTTT	CASSPGFLGVINTEAFF